The clone carrying this TCR beta chain has a count of ten or more. There were TCR beta CDR3 regions amplified from RNA transcripts. Initially, a first-round RT-PCR of the TCR CDR3 employed the HTBI primer set. TCRdb passed the multiplex PCR reads through MiXCR, listing each CDR3 protein once. Of 250,000 to 300,000 distinct CDR3 sequences in the sample, about 15% were seen once. The data originate from a study of T cells in Graves' hyperthyroidism and ophthalmopathy. V was pared by 2 bases and J by 4 bases, with 14 bases between. This CDR3 contains 15 residues. Germline V gene sequence: CDR1 KGHSH, CDR2 LQKENI.

Sequenced sample: blood. The chain couples TRBV18 to TRBJ1-1; D gene ambiguous. The receptor was isolated from a woman aged 45-65 years with Graves' hyperthyroidism that later progressed to Graves' ophthalmopathy. DNA of the CDR3: TGTGCCAGCTCACCAGGGCCGGGTGAGGGCACTGAAGCTTTCTTT. Amino acids: CASSPGPGEGTEAFF.